The 22 T cell receptor beta chains given below trace back to one sample, sequenced in a study of blood T cell repertoires in COVID-19. Produced via immunoSEQ multiplex PCR; TCRdb's table is partial and in-frame only. The table has 330,000 or so clones, roughly 90% seen once; the top ten hold approximately 9.3%. Input material: peripheral blood. The receptors were gathered from a man aged 25 to 45 with COVID-19, enrolled during active disease.

This clone has just one count. The J gene is TRBJ2-2, the V gene TRBV9, with D maybe TRBD1 (5 bases). Trimming left V 4 bases short and J 5 bases short, with 9 bases between. The CDR3 loop spans 13 amino acids. Germline CDR1 SGDLS, CDR2 YYNGEE. This chain's CDR3 is CASSPRATGELFF. The CDR3 DNA follows: TGTGCCAGCAGCCCCAGGGCTACCGGGGAGCTGTTTTTT.

This clone was counted between two and nine times. V and J are TRBV11-1 and TRBJ2-7, with TRBD1 as a possible D gene (6 bases). This CDR3 spans 16 amino acids. Germline V gene data show CDR1 as SGHAT and CDR2 as FQDESV (reference sequence). V lost 3 bases and J lost 2, with 17 bases in between. The CDR3 region has the DNA TGTGCCAGCAGCTTGACAGGTTGGACGGGGACCTACGAGCAGTACTTC. Its protein is CASSLTGWTGTYEQYF. Full variable domain (remainder filled in from reference TRBV11-1 and TRBJ2-7): EAEVAQSPRYKITEKSQAVAFWCDPISGHATLYWYRQILGQGPELLVQFQDESVVDDSQLPKDRFSAERLKGVDSTLKIQPAELGDSAMYLCASSLTGWTGTYEQYFGPGTRLTVT.

The rearrangement links TRBV7-6 to TRBJ2-7; 9 positions agree with TRBD1. The CDR3 spans 13 residues. V lost 5 bases, J lost 3 bases, and 2 bases stayed unmatched. Germline CDR1 is SGHVS and CDR2 is FNYEAQ. CDR3 DNA: TGTGCCAGCAGCCCGGGACAGGGCTACGAGCAGTACTTC. It is translated as CASSPGQGYEQYF.

The chain links TRBV28 to TRBJ2-1; D is undetermined. From germline, CDR1 is MDHEN and CDR2 SYDVKM. The CDR3 length is 13 residues. V was clipped by 0 bases and J by 6 bases, with 6 bases between them. The CDR3 spells CASSLWNSNEQFF. As DNA, the CDR3 is TGTGCCAGCAGTTTATGGAACAGCAATGAGCAGTTCTTC.

The chain employs TRBV10-3 and TRBJ1-4; 9 bases map to TRBD1. J gave up 7 bases and V 6 bases, and 3 bases lay outside the gene matches. The length of the CDR3 is 13 residues. CDR1 and CDR2 (germline): ENHRY, SYGVKD. CDR3 DNA: TGTGCCATCAGACCGGGACAGGGTGAAAAACTGTTTTTT. Translating it yields CAIRPGQGEKLFF.

The rearrangement links TRBV5-5 to TRBJ2-7; D remains unclear. Germline CDR1 is SGHKS and CDR2 is YYEKEE (reference sequence). The length of the CDR3 is 13 residues. Trimming took 4 bases from V and 2 from J, leaving 10 bases between them. CDR3 in amino acids: CASSQMRTYEQYF. In DNA, the CDR3 is TGTGCCAGCAGCCAGATGCGGACCTACGAGCAGTACTTC. Drawing the rest from reference TRBV5-5 and TRBJ2-7, the complete variable domain is DAGVTQSPTHLIKTRGQQVTLRCSPISGHKSVSWYQQVLGQGPQFIFQYYEKEERGRGNFPDRFSARQFPNYSSELNVNALLLGDSALYLCASSQMRTYEQYFGPGTRLTVT.

This clone was seen ten or more times. The CDR3 nucleotides are TGCAGCGTTGAAAACCCGAGACAAGAGACCCAGTACTTC. This encodes CSVENPRQETQYF. V is TRBV29-1 and J is TRBJ2-5; D remains ambiguous. V lost 2 bases and J lost 2, with 9 bases in between. The germline V gene encodes CDR1 SQVTM and CDR2 ANQGSEA. There are 13 residues in the CDR3.

The chain's CDR3 is CASRRTGGGNEQFF. The CDR3 coding sequence is TGTGCCAGCAGGCGGACAGGGGGCGGGAATGAGCAGTTCTTC. The chain recombines TRBV7-2 with TRBJ2-1; 11 nucleotides agree with TRBD1. The germline V gene encodes CDR1 SGHTA and CDR2 FQGNSA. This CDR3 has 14 residues. Germline trimming cut 6 bases from V and 7 bases from J; bases unmatched to any gene: 5.

The chain uses TRBV7-2 and TRBJ1-1; 8 nucleotides match TRBD1. The CDR3 is 15 amino acids. V gave up 4 bases and J gave up 0 bases; unmatched junction bases: 4. Germline assignment: CDR1 SGHTA and CDR2 FQGNSA. The CDR3 here is CASSSGTGMNTEAFF. As DNA, the CDR3 is TGTGCCAGCAGCTCTGGGACAGGAATGAACACTGAAGCTTTCTTT.

The chain uses TRBV28 and TRBJ2-1; D not resolved. Trimming shortened V by 5 bases and J by 7 bases, and 15 bases separated the two germline ends. The CDR3 has 14 amino acids. The germline CDR1 and CDR2 sequences are MDHEN and SYDVKM. The CDR3 region is CASSIGGAKNEQFF. The CDR3 DNA reads TGTGCCAGCAGTATTGGTGGAGCCAAGAATGAGCAGTTCTTC.

This clone was seen only a few times. V gene TRBV20-1 combines with J gene TRBJ2-3, with D hard to call. Germline CDR1 and CDR2: DFQATT and SNEGSKA (reference sequence). The length of the CDR3 is 10 residues. Trimming shortened V by 3 bases and J by 6 bases, and 4 bases separated the two germline ends. This CDR3 is CSASADTQYF. The CDR3, as DNA: TGCAGTGCTAGCGCGGATACGCAGTATTTT.

In this sample, this clone turned up a few times. V gene TRBV27 combines with J gene TRBJ1-1, with D maybe TRBD1 (5 bases). The germline V gene has CDR1 MNHEY and CDR2 SMNVEV (reference sequence). V was trimmed by 7 bases and J by 3 bases, leaving 18 bases between them. The CDR3 has 15 amino acids. CDR3 in amino acids: CASTLDGQGYTEAFF. In DNA form, the CDR3 reads TGTGCCAGCACCCTTGACGGGCAGGGTTACACTGAAGCTTTCTTT.

This rearrangement joins TRBV10-3 to TRBJ2-7; tentative D call: TRBD1 (5 bases). The CDR3 has 14 amino acids. Germline CDR1 ENHRY, CDR2 SYGVKD. V was trimmed by 3 bases and J by 0 bases, leaving 9 bases between them. The CDR3 here is CAISDEDNSYEQYF. The CDR3 coding sequence is TGTGCCATCAGTGACGAGGACAACTCCTACGAGCAGTACTTC.

A note on this clone: Additional DNA sequences in this sample encode the identical CDR3. The chain joins TRBV28 to TRBJ2-3; no clear D. V was pared by 4 bases and J by 3 bases, with 5 bases between. Germline V CDR1 and CDR2: MDHEN, SYDVKM. The CDR3 runs 12 residues. CDR3 bases: TGTGCCAGCAGTTCCCAAACAGATACGCAGTATTTT. Residues: CASSSQTDTQYF.

Points on this clone: The junction and the germline gene differ at one end; a read error may be behind it. The gene calls are TRBV7-2 and TRBJ1-3; D possibly corresponds to TRBD1 (6 bases). CDR3 length equals 13 residues. CDR1 is SGHTA and CDR2 is FQGNSA in the germline V gene. This CDR3 reads CASSSYRVEGGTF. For the CDR3, the DNA is TGTGCCAGCAGCTCCTACCGGGTCGAGGGGGGGACTTTT.

V usage is TRBV27 and J usage is TRBJ2-1, with D hard to call. The V and J ends lost 7 bases and 13 bases respectively, with 5 bases between them. The CDR3 is 8 amino acids. From germline, CDR1 is MNHEY and CDR2 SMNVEV (reference sequence). This CDR3 reads CASTFQFF. As DNA, the CDR3 is TGTGCCAGCACCTTTCAGTTCTTC.

This chain connects TRBV7-9 to TRBJ2-1, with TRBD2 matching 11 bases. Germline V gene sequence: CDR1 SEHNR, CDR2 FQNEAQ (reference sequence). Losses at the gene ends were 3 bases for V and 9 bases for J; bases not matched to a gene: 4. The length of the CDR3 is 14 residues. CDR3 in DNA: TGTGCCAGCAGCTTTAGCGGGGGGGCGAGTGAGCAGTTCTTC. Protein: CASSFSGGASEQFF. The full variable domain, with the rest looked up from reference TRBV7-9 and TRBJ2-1, is DTGVSQNPRHKITKRGQNVTFRCDPISEHNRLYWYRQTLGQGPEFLTYFQNEAQLEKSRLLSDRFSAERPKGSFSTLEIQRTEQGDSAMYLCASSFSGGASEQFFGPGTRLTVL.

The chain couples TRBV5-4 to TRBJ1-1; TRBD1 might be the D (6 bases). The CDR3 has 14 residues. Trimming removed 3 bases from V and 5 bases from J, with 14 bases in between. Germline V gene sequence: CDR1 SGHNT, CDR2 YYREEE (reference sequence). The CDR3 loop is CASSSGGATTEAFF. As DNA, the CDR3 is TGTGCCAGCAGCTCGGGGGGGGCGACTACTGAAGCTTTCTTT.

The chain carries TRBV5-1 and TRBJ2-7; 9 bases map to TRBD2. V lost 0 bases to trimming and J lost 2 bases; unmatched junction nucleotides: 3. This CDR3 is built from 15 residues. The germline V gene has CDR1 SGHRS and CDR2 YFSETQ. The CDR3 DNA is TGCGCCAGCAGCTTGGTTAGCGGGGGTACCTACGAGCAGTACTTC. It codes for CASSLVSGGTYEQYF.

The chain combines TRBV9 with TRBJ2-6; D unclear. In germline, CDR1 is SGDLS, CDR2 YYNGEE. The CDR3 totals 13 residues. Trimming cost V 5 bases and J 1 base, with 4 bases left between them. Written as DNA, the CDR3 is TGTGCCAGCAGTCGTTCTGGGGCCAACGTCCTGACTTTC. Translated, it gives CASSRSGANVLTF.

This sequence joins TRBV15 and TRBJ2-3; 10 bases align to TRBD1. The CDR3 totals 18 residues. Germline V CDR1 and CDR2: LNHNV, YYDKDF (reference sequence). With 2 bases clipped from V and 7 bases from J, the junction kept 15 bases outside the gene matches. The CDR3 spells CATSRLAVRDRGGNTQYF. The CDR3, as DNA: TGTGCCACCAGCAGACTCGCTGTCCGGGACAGGGGAGGGAATACGCAGTATTTT.

The V call is TRBV11-3, the J call TRBJ2-3; 11 bases match TRBD2. V dropped 4 bases and J dropped 3; count of bases not matched to a gene: 3. Germline V gene data show CDR1 as SGHNT and CDR2 as YENEEA. This CDR3 contains 15 residues. In DNA form, the CDR3 reads TGTGCCAGCAGCTCGGCTAGCGGGAGGACAGATACGCAGTATTTT. It is translated as CASSSASGRTDTQYF. Looking up the rest from reference TRBV11-3 and TRBJ2-3 gives the full variable domain: EAGVVQSPRYKIIEKKQPVAFWCNPISGHNTLYWYLQNLGQGPELLIRYENEEAVDDSQLPKDRFSAERLKGVDSTLKIQPAELGDSAVYLCASSSASGRTDTQYFGPGTRLTVL.